Shown below are 2 T cell receptor beta chains from a single sample sequenced in a study of cytomegalovirus exposure and HLA in healthy donors. The PCR made use of 60 Vbeta and 13 Jbeta primers. Assay: immunoSEQ multiplex PCR; the TCRdb copy retains only in-frame clones and omits some. The sample lists roughly 80,000 clones; around 84% were seen once. Specimen: PBMCs. The receptor set was obtained from a woman aged 45-59 years in good health and CMV-seronegative.

This clone came up a few times. V and J are TRBV4-3 and TRBJ2-2; maybe TRBD1 (5 bases). Germline loops: CDR1 LGHNA, CDR2 YSLEER. V lost 4 bases and J lost 4, with 16 bases in between. This CDR3 spans 16 amino acids. Written as DNA, the CDR3 is TGCGCCAGCAGCCTATACCTCACAGGAAGCACCGGGGAGCTGTTTTTT. Translated: CASSLYLTGSTGELFF.

The chain joins TRBV5-6 to TRBJ1-6; TRBD1 is a possible D gene (5 bases). The V and J ends lost 2 bases and 9 bases respectively, with 18 bases between them. The CDR3 runs to 16 residues. Germline V gene data show CDR1 as SGHDT and CDR2 as YYEEEE. The CDR3 nucleotides are TGTGCCAGCAGCTTAATGCGAGAGAGGACAATTTCACCCCTCCACTTT. Translating gives CASSLMRERTISPLHF.